This T cell receptor (beta chain) was sequenced during a study of graft-versus-host responses after intestinal transplantation. Looking at the study overall: Once they had received anti-thymocyte globulin induction, all recipients took tacrolimus and steroids for around 3 years. Study-wide findings and caveats: Individuals who had graft-donor T cell macrochimerism had allografts that showed high graft-versus-host to host-versus-graft clonal ratios.

Assay used: immunoSEQ multiplex PCR; TCRdb lists only in-frame clones, some missing. The profile shows some 100,000 clones, 75% to 95% of them singletons. Worth noting for this clone: Its antigen is as yet unknown.

The sequences come from unstimulated CD8+ T cells sorted from spleen or lymph node cells, collected before intestinal transplant. The sequence derives from a human donor who received an intestinal transplant.

The CDR3, as DNA: TGCGCCAGCAGCCAAGATCGCAGGGCTTCGAACACCGGGGAGCTGTTTTTT. Translated, it gives CASSQDRRASNTGELFF. The chain carries TRBV4-1 and TRBJ2-2; a weak D match, TRBD1 (5 bases). This CDR3 has 17 amino acids. Trimming shortened V by 0 bases and J by 0 bases, and 11 bases separated the two germline ends. In germline, CDR1 is MGHRA, CDR2 YSYEKL.